This T cell receptor (beta chain) was observed in a study of shared clonotypes between healthy human individuals (dated by TCRdb to 2018 to 2020). Regarding the research as a whole: The cohort included three men and a couple of women between 18 and 49 years of age. For each donor, CD4 naive and CD4 memory were each given three plates, CD8 naive was given two plates, and CD8 memory was given one plate. The study deeply sequenced blood TCR repertoires of 5 or 6 healthy adults to estimate repertoire size and the extent of clonotype sharing between individuals. Libraries were prepared and TCR repertoires were sequenced by different laboratories using diverse techniques, in order to increase sequencing depth and limit assay-specific biases. Leukapheresis yielded between about 0.94 and 8.9 billion PBMCs per donor. General study outcomes and caveats: Incomplete sequencing was indicated by rarefaction of sorted-subset datasets, despite the large sequencing depth. Pairwise subsampling indicated that sequencing depth was expected to affect the degree of clonotype sharing among donors. Because the study included a small number of donors, the genetic and exposure-history diversity represented was limited. When a handful of donors were compared, the shared fraction of clonotypes was 5% to 6.5% for naive CD4, around 4% for naive CD8, more than 2% for memory CD4, and 0.35% to 0.4% for memory CD8. Sampling was restricted to blood, and TCR repertoires in tissue are likely to differ from TCR repertoires in blood. Compared with non-shared clonotypes, clonotypes shared by all four sorted-subset donors had higher generation probabilities. Naive subsets generally had larger estimated clonotype richness than memory subsets.

As to this clone: Its antigen remains unidentified. The record has no base qualities; no much larger clone is one base away.

Healthy HIV-negative adults with no recently reported acute infections or vaccinations were included as donors. Only Caucasian adults living in Nashville, Tennessee, USA were represented among the donors. CD4+ T cells were enriched through magnetic negative selection, after which naive cells were positively selected on CD45RA and the remaining negative fraction served as the memory subset. After blood collection by leukapheresis, PBMCs were isolated using Ficoll-Histopaque density gradient centrifugation and then cryopreserved in the vapor phase of liquid nitrogen. Analytical flow cytometry was used to check the purity and quantity of each magnetically sorted T cell population. Each sorted fraction had its genomic DNA isolated and then quantified by UV absorbance on a Nanodrop 2000c. The CDR3, from cysteine to phenylalanine, totals 14 residues. Only the CDR3 part of the read is kept: 42 bases, read in frame from the first base. Between the V and J ends, shortened by 9 bases and 3 bases respectively, the junction contains 14 bases. Based on the germline V gene (reference sequence), the CDR1 and CDR2 sequences are LNHDA and SQIVND.

TCR CDR3 regions were amplified from genomic DNA by multiplex PCR using the deep immunoSEQ assay. For each cell subset, the extracted genomic DNA was distributed evenly across all wells of several immunoSEQ 96-well plates, and each plate served as one replicate. For sorted subsets, each replicate PCR was loaded with roughly 200 ng genomic DNA, equivalent to approximately 27,000 T cell genomes. Purified libraries were quantified with a Qubit 3.0 fluorometer, sized on a Bioanalyzer 2100, and re-quantified with the KAPA Library Quantification kit. Every immunoSEQ 96-well plate was sequenced on a separate single-read 150-cycle Illumina NextSeq 550 flow cell. The authors' analysis ran thus. Because the immunoSEQ output held only junctional sequences and lacked quality scores, the filtering could not match the filtering applied to full-length reads. To assign V/J genes and CDR3, sequences were annotated against IMGT germline references using PyIR, a Python wrapper for IgBLAST v1.9. Reads were removed for weak V/J assignments (E-value above 1e-6), missing CDR3, stop codons, out-of-frame junctions, or ambiguous translated residues. A V3J clonotype was defined by an identical inferred V gene, J gene, and CDR3 amino acid sequence. Percentage overlap between repertoires was computed as shared unique clonotypes divided by the size of the smaller repertoire. Repertoire richness was assessed with RTK rarefaction, the Chao1 estimator, and Recon v2.1 estimates of unobserved clonotypes. OLGA was used to compute generation probabilities for all TCRbeta clonotypes that the gDNA method yielded from a handful of donors. In its TCRdb copy, this immuneACCESS table keeps in-frame sequences only and misses some clones. Where compared with another copy, unresolved V genes explain less than half of these, and the others have no known cause. V, J and clone size are taken as reported in that table, and D and trimming were inferred from the DNA itself. This sample gives about 1.1 million clones in total; roughly 80% of them show up just once. Of the sample, approximately 0.95% is held by the ten largest clones.

The chain joins TRBV19 to TRBJ1-4; tentative D gene TRBD1, with 5 bases matching. This clonotype was sampled from a man in his late teens or twenties in good health. Some clones in this sample may be carry-over from other donors' samples. Material: memory CD4+ T cells from PBMCs. The intended sense of this specimen's cell subset or site label: CD45RA-negative fraction. The bases read TGTGCCAGCCTCCTAACGGGGGCTAATGAAAAACTGTTTTTT. The encoded protein is CASLLTGANEKLFF.